This entry describes one T cell receptor (beta chain). The antigen is undetermined. These data are taken from a study of cytomegalovirus exposure and HLA in healthy donors. General study findings and limits: With later analysis, a missense DCLRE1C variant became linked to TCR beta V- and J-gene trimming. The records held CMV serostatus as the only immune exposure information. From TCR beta sequences, most subjects' HLA-A and HLA-B alleles were reportedly predicted accurately.

V dropped 10 bases and J dropped 4; count of bases not matched to a gene: 13. Germline V gene lookup returns CDR1 MNHEY and CDR2 SVGAGI. The CDR3 covers 14 residues. The study ran its PCR with 60 Vbeta and 13 Jbeta primers. Data came from immunoSEQ multiplex PCR; TCRdb stores just in-frame clones and leaves some out. The table lists approximately 180,000 clones, 79% of them singletons, with around 1.6% in the top ten. This sequence joins TRBV6-5 and TRBJ2-7; 7 bases align to TRBD1. This TCR came from a woman in her forties or fifties in good health and CMV-seronegative. Sequences were obtained from PBMCs. CDR3 bases: TGTGCCACAGTCTCCGGGACAGCGTCTTACGAGCAGTACTTC. This codes for CATVSGTASYEQYF.